Shown below are 25 T cell receptor beta chains from a single sample sequenced in a study of blood T cell repertoires in COVID-19. Clones were read by immunoSEQ multiplex PCR, and TCRdb kept only the in-frame ones, dropping some. The sample gives about 270,000 clones, approximately 86% of which show up once; just under 9% is in the top ten. The sequencing input was peripheral blood. All receptors come from a middle-aged man with active or convalescent COVID-19.

This clone was counted a single time. The rearrangement links TRBV7-9 to TRBJ2-5; D gene uncertain. This CDR3 spans 12 amino acids. Trimming took off 4 bases at V and 3 bases at J, with 6 bases between the two ends. In germline, CDR1 is SEHNR, CDR2 FQNEAQ (reference sequence). CDR3 in DNA: TGTGCCAGCAGCTGGTCAGAAGAGACCCAGTACTTC. It yields the protein CASSWSEETQYF.

CDR3 protein: CASSPWAGKNEKLFF. The CDR3, as DNA: TGTGCCAGCAGCCCCTGGGCAGGGAAGAATGAAAAACTGTTTTTT. This chain links TRBV7-2 with TRBJ1-4; possibly TRBD1 for D (5 bases). The V end lost 5 bases, the J end lost 5 bases, and 15 bases lay between the germline ends. The CDR3 is 15 residues long. Germline V CDR1 and CDR2: SGHTA, FQGNSA.

The chain has TRBV27 and TRBJ2-7; D is perhaps TRBD2 (7 bases). This CDR3 is built from 15 residues. V shed 7 bases and J shed 0 bases, with 16 bases lying between them. Per germline, CDR1 MNHEY and CDR2 SMNVEV (reference sequence). CDR3 amino acids: CASTLEGGSSYEQYF. CDR3 DNA: TGTGCCAGCACCCTTGAGGGGGGGAGCTCCTACGAGCAGTACTTC.

This clone appeared a single time. V gene TRBV12-3 or TRBV12-4 combines with J gene TRBJ2-2, with 8 bases lining up with TRBD1. The CDR3 loop spans 13 amino acids. Trimming took 8 bases from V and 4 from J; bases not matched to a gene: 3. CDR3 amino acids: CASDRGRTGELFF. In DNA form, the CDR3 reads TGTGCCAGCGACAGGGGTCGCACCGGGGAGCTGTTTTTT.

The J gene is TRBJ2-1, the V gene TRBV12-3 or TRBV12-4; D possibly corresponds to TRBD2 (5 bases). This CDR3 region has 13 residues. V gave up 8 bases and J gave up 4 bases, with 12 bases separating them. The CDR3, as DNA: TGTGCCAGCGAAAGCGGTGATTACAATGAGCAGTTCTTC. This codes for CASESGDYNEQFF.

The chain has TRBV21-1 and TRBJ2-7; TRBD1 is the table's D call, not checked against the DNA. TRBV21-1 counts as a pseudogene. The CDR3 runs 16 residues. The chain's CDR3 is CASSKNLGTGVAEQYF. The CDR3 bases are TGTGCCAGCAGCAAAAACCTCGGGACAGGGGTGGCCGAGCAGTACTTC.

This sequence joins TRBV30 and TRBJ2-7; D gene uncertain. V dropped 2 bases and J dropped 0 bases, with 11 bases sitting between them. Germline CDR1 GTSNPN, CDR2 SVGIG (reference sequence). The CDR3 is 14 residues long. Here the CDR3 reads CAWSLHSSSYEQYF. In nucleotides, the CDR3 is TGTGCCTGGAGTCTCCACAGCAGCTCCTACGAGCAGTACTTC.

This chain links TRBV19 with TRBJ2-1, with no clear D. This CDR3 region has 13 residues. Germline CDR1 and CDR2: LNHDA and SQIVND (reference sequence). The V end was cut by 4 bases, the J end by 5 bases, with 9 bases between. CDR3 nucleotide sequence: TGTGCCAGTAGTAATGGCAGAAACAATGAGCAGTTCTTC. Amino acids: CASSNGRNNEQFF.

The chain recombines TRBV18 with TRBJ2-7; weak D call: TRBD1 (7 bases). The CDR3 loop spans 14 amino acids. Trimming took 4 bases from V and 4 from J, leaving 14 bases between them. CDR1 is KGHSH and CDR2 is LQKENI in the germline V gene. This chain's CDR3 is CASSQEGAGYEQYF. CDR3 DNA: TGTGCCAGCTCACAGGAGGGGGCGGGTTACGAGCAGTACTTC.

The chain has TRBV11-3 and TRBJ2-5; 13 positions match TRBD2. This CDR3 comprises 16 residues. V dropped 3 bases and J dropped 4; count of bases not matched to a gene: 5. CDR1 SGHNT and CDR2 YENEEA come from the germline V gene. CDR3 sequence reads: CASSFPGLAGPETQYF. In DNA form, the CDR3 reads TGTGCCAGCAGCTTCCCGGGACTAGCGGGACCAGAGACCCAGTACTTC.

This clone was picked up one time. The chain is built from TRBV9 and TRBJ1-1; D gene uncertain. Trimming took off 0 bases at V and 3 bases at J, with 9 bases between the two ends. The germline CDR1 and CDR2 sequences are SGDLS and YYNGEE. The CDR3 contains 14 residues. CDR3 sequence reads: CASSVEVGDTEAFF. CDR3 DNA sequence: TGTGCCAGCAGCGTAGAGGTCGGAGACACTGAAGCTTTCTTT.

The chain has TRBV5-4 and TRBJ1-6; D is unclear. Germline-derived CDR1 and CDR2 are SGHNT and YYREEE (reference sequence). V dropped 2 bases and J dropped 8 bases, with 14 bases sitting between them. The CDR3 has 15 amino acids. In DNA form, the CDR3 reads TGTGCCAGCAGCTTCTCACGGGCCGGGGATTCACCCCTCCACTTT. The encoded protein is CASSFSRAGDSPLHF.

The CDR3 loop reads CASSELPEAQPQHF. The CDR3 nucleotides are TGTGCCAGCAGTGAACTCCCGGAGGCTCAGCCCCAGCATTTT. The V call is TRBV6-1, the J call TRBJ1-5; D remains ambiguous. Germline V gene data show CDR1 as MNHNS and CDR2 as SASEGT. The V and J ends lost 2 bases and 6 bases respectively, with 11 bases between them. CDR3 size: 14 residues.

This chain uses TRBV28 with TRBJ1-4, with D tentatively TRBD1 (6 bases). V lost 5 bases, J lost 0 bases, and 13 bases lay in between. Per the germline V gene, CDR1 is MDHEN and CDR2 is SYDVKM. This CDR3 has 16 residues. The CDR3 bases are TGTGCCAGCAGTACTCGGGAGGGGGCAACTAATGAAAAACTGTTTTTT. It specifies CASSTREGATNEKLFF.

The chain is built from TRBV30 and TRBJ2-7; tentatively, D is TRBD2 (6 bases). Trimming removed 5 bases from V and 0 bases from J, with 11 bases in between. The CDR3 has 13 amino acids. Germline V gives CDR1 GTSNPN, CDR2 SVGIG (reference sequence). The CDR3 bases are TGTGCCTGGGAAACCGGGGGCTCCTACGAGCAGTACTTC. This codes for CAWETGGSYEQYF.

The rearrangement joins TRBV28 to TRBJ2-7; D gene ambiguous. V lost 6 bases and J lost 5, with 17 bases in between. This CDR3 has 14 amino acids. Germline V gene lookup returns CDR1 MDHEN and CDR2 SYDVKM. CDR3 coding DNA: TGTGCCAGCAGCTCGTTTACGGGTATTAACGAGCAGTACTTC. Translation gives CASSSFTGINEQYF.

The genes are TRBV29-1 and TRBJ2-3; tentatively, D is TRBD1 (6 bases). V was cut by 7 bases and J by 2 bases, with 13 bases left in between. This CDR3 comprises 13 residues. Germline-derived CDR1 and CDR2 are SQVTM and ANQGSEA. This CDR3 is CSATGQSTDTQYF. CDR3 nucleotide sequence: TGCAGCGCCACCGGACAGTCCACAGATACGCAGTATTTT.

This clone was seen only once. The V call is TRBV7-3, the J call TRBJ2-5, with 12 bases aligning to TRBD2. V was clipped by 5 bases and J by 3 bases; unmatched bases: 7. This CDR3 contains 16 residues. Germline V lookup: CDR1 SGHTA, CDR2 FQGTGA. The CDR3 nucleotides are TGTGCCAGCAGCCCAACGGGACTAGCGGGTGAAGAGACCCAGTACTTC. Encoded protein: CASSPTGLAGEETQYF.

Points on this clone: Other DNA sequences from this sample encode an identical CDR3 as well. The DNA of the CDR3 is TGTGCCAGCAGCCACACTAGCGGGACCGATACGCAGTATTTT. It yields the protein CASSHTSGTDTQYF. This chain connects TRBV3-1 (or the pseudogene TRBV3-2) to TRBJ2-3; 10 bases match TRBD2. This CDR3 has 14 amino acids. With 3 bases clipped from V and 6 bases from J, the junction kept 3 bases outside the gene matches. CDR1 and CDR2 (germline): LGHDT, YNNKEL (reference sequence).

The chain links TRBV6-1 to TRBJ1-4; D might be TRBD1 (6 bases). The CDR3 spans 17 residues. The ends were cut back, 0 bases at V and 5 bases at J, with 16 bases in the middle. Germline values: CDR1 MNHNS, CDR2 SASEGT. CDR3 residues: CASSEALAVQGNEKLFF. For the CDR3, the DNA is TGTGCCAGCAGTGAAGCGCTGGCAGTTCAGGGGAATGAAAAACTGTTTTTT.

This clone has just one count. This chain connects TRBV3-1 (or the pseudogene TRBV3-2) to TRBJ1-3, with 7 bases lining up with TRBD1. J was trimmed by 8 bases and V by 2 bases; bases with no gene match: 6. This CDR3 region has 14 residues. Germline-derived CDR1 and CDR2 are LGHDT and YNNKEL (reference sequence). The CDR3 DNA is TGTGCCAGCAGCCAATTAGACAGGGTGGACACCATATATTTT. It specifies CASSQLDRVDTIYF.

In its sample, this clone was seen a few times. V and J are TRBV6-5 and TRBJ2-5; 8 nucleotides line up with TRBD1. The germline CDR1 and CDR2 sequences are MNHEY and SVGAGI. The V gene end was trimmed by 2 bases and the J gene end by 3 bases; junction bases not matched to a gene: 5. This CDR3 is 15 amino acids long. In DNA form, the CDR3 reads TGTGCCAGCAGTTACCGCCAGGGGGCAGAAGAGACCCAGTACTTC. This codes for CASSYRQGAEETQYF.

This clone was seen just once. V usage is TRBV9 and J usage is TRBJ1-1, with 8 nucleotides matching TRBD1. Trimming at V came to 0 bases and at J to 5 bases, leaving 12 bases not matched to a gene. The CDR3 has 17 residues. CDR1 is SGDLS, CDR2 YYNGEE, per germline. CDR3 sequence (DNA): TGTGCCAGCAGCGTAGTAAATGAGAAGGACAGGGTAACTGAAGCTTTCTTT. This encodes CASSVVNEKDRVTEAFF.

CDR3 bases: TGTGCCAGCAGTCCCGGGACTAGTCTTTCTGAGCAGTACTTC. Translation: CASSPGTSLSEQYF. This chain joins TRBV2 and TRBJ2-7; 8 nucleotides line up with TRBD2. The CDR3 length is 14 residues. The V segment lost 5 bases and the J segment 7 bases; nucleotides outside the gene matches: 10. Germline V gene data show CDR1 as SNHLY and CDR2 as FYNNEI.

This chain joins TRBV7-9 and TRBJ2-4; D is possibly TRBD2 (5 bases). There are 16 residues in the CDR3. Trimming cost V 5 bases and J 6 bases, with 20 bases left between them. Per germline, CDR1 SEHNR and CDR2 FQNEAQ (reference sequence). CDR3: CASSPPQTEGINIQYF. The CDR3 coding sequence is TGTGCCAGCAGCCCCCCCCAGACTGAGGGAATAAACATTCAGTACTTC. Filled out from reference TRBV7-9 and TRBJ2-4, the complete variable domain reads DTGVSQNPRHKITKRGQNVTFRCDPISEHNRLYWYRQTLGQGPEFLTYFQNEAQLEKSRLLSDRFSAERPKGSFSTLEIQRTEQGDSAMYLCASSPPQTEGINIQYFGAGTRLSVL.